The table lists the clone carrying this T cell receptor (beta chain) with a count of one. In the original workflow: Estimation of nucleated cell counts relied on the amplification of reference gene primers. Libraries were prepared by immunoSEQ multiplex PCR; TCRdb keeps only in-frame clonotypes and omits some of them. V, J and clone size are taken as reported in that table, and D and trimming were inferred from the DNA itself. Counted here are some 180,000 clones, about 84% occurring once; the ten biggest clones make up approximately 7.1%. The V gene's germline CDR1 is GTSNPN and CDR2 SVGIG (reference sequence). The CDR3 runs 15 residues. V dropped 5 bases and J dropped 2; count of bases not matched to a gene: 6. This sample is drawn from a study of blood T cell repertoires in COVID-19. Looking at the study overall: T cells, B-cell-depleted T cells, or PBMCs supplied cDNA or gDNA.

The sample comprised peripheral blood. This TCR derives from a human donor in a cohort sampled during active COVID-19. The V call is TRBV30, the J call TRBJ2-5; 12 bases match TRBD1. The CDR3 region has the DNA TGTGCCTGGGGGGACAGGGGGCAGGAACAAGAGACCCAGTACTTC. The encoded protein is CAWGDRGQEQETQYF. Together with reference TRBV30 and TRBJ2-5, the CDR3 gives the full variable domain: SQTIHQWPATLVQPVGSPLSLECTVEGTSNPNLYWYRQAAGRGLQLLFYSVGIGQISSEVPQNLSASRPQDRQFILSSKKLLLSDSGFYLCAWGDRGQEQETQYFGPGTRLLVL.